This is a list of T cell receptor beta chains from one sample in a study of T cell responses to AZD1222 COVID-19 vaccine. TCRdb's copy holds only in-frame clones and misses some; the assay was immunoSEQ multiplex PCR. The sample holds fewer than 90,000 clones; about 90% are singletons and the top ten take under 14%. The sequencing here drew on peripheral blood, taken 28 days after the second AZD1222 dose. These receptors originate from an adult who received the AZD1222 COVID-19 vaccine. Each CDR3 is given with its conserved first and last residue.

TRBJ1-2	15	TRBV18	CASSPNPGTGYGYTF
TRBJ2-2	14	TRBV7-6	CASSFGRLTGELFF
TRBJ1-3	15	TRBV19	CASISSLILGNTIYF
TRBJ2-7	14	TRBV11-2	CASSLAGSPYEQYF
TRBJ1-2	16	TRBV4-1	CASSHHLRDRDYGYTF
TRBJ1-1	13	TRBV3-1/TRBV3-2	CASSQSVGNEAFF
TRBJ1-2	12	TRBV18	CASSRQSYGYTF
TRBJ1-3	17	TRBV28	CASSLLGPLSSGNTIYF
TRBJ2-3	18	TRBV5-4	CASSPGLAGGSYTDTQYF
TRBJ2-3	19	TRBV7-2	CASSPEGLTSGGSTDTQYF
TRBJ1-1	15	TRBV6-1	CASSDTGNVNTEAFF
TRBJ2-6	14	TRBV10-3	CAIRDSSGANVLTF
TRBJ2-1	14	TRBV6-4	CASSDGGGHNEQFF
TRBJ1-3	19	TRBV27	CASSPQGEGGLWAGNTIYF
TRBJ1-1	16	TRBV3-1/TRBV3-2	CASSQNPAGVVTEAFF
TRBJ2-7	15	TRBV7-3	CASSLSSGLTYEQYF
TRBJ2-3	17	TRBV24-1	CATSGTGNTGPTDTQYF
TRBJ2-3	13	TRBV28	CASSSASTDTQYF
TRBJ1-1	13	TRBV12-3/TRBV12-4	CASSLSVLAEAFF
TRBJ2-3	13	TRBV5-1	CASSSSGTDTQYF
TRBJ1-5	15	TRBV7-2	CASSLALGGVQPQHF
TRBJ2-7	12	TRBV2	CASRGSPYEQYF